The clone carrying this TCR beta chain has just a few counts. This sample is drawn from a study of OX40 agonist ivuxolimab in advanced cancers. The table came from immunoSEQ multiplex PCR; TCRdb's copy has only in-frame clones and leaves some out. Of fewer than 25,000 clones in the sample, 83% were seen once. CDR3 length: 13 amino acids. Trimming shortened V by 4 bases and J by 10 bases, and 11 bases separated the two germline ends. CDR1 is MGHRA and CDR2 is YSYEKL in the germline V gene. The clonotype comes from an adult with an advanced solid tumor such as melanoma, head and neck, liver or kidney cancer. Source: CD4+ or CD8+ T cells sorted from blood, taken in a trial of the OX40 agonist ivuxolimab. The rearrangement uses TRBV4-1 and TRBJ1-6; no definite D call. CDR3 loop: CASSLGSKSPLHF. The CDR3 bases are TGCGCCAGCAGCCTCGGAAGCAAATCACCCCTCCACTTT.